This TCR beta chain is from a study of CD8+ T cells in alopecia areata. The CDR3 length is 11 residues. Germline assignment: CDR1 SGHRS and CDR2 YFSETQ. Trimming removed 2 bases at V and 6 bases at J, with 6 bases between. About this clone itself: Its specificity is not known.

Study-wide results and limits: Links between baseline CD8+ expansion and response need larger treated cohorts.

Treatment of the sample: oral pan-JAK inhibitor, 5-10 mg twice daily. Extracted RNA was reverse transcribed, and the resulting cDNA served as sequencing template. Sequenced by immunoSEQ multiplex PCR; TCRdb stores in-frame clones only, minus some. Of about 160,000 clones detected, less than 70% appear once; the ten largest clones hold over 0.85%. This TCR derives from a human donor with alopecia areata. Source: CD4+ T cells sorted from blood, taken at week 4, from a patient treated with tofacitinib. The V and J genes are TRBV5-1 and TRBJ2-7, with D possibly being TRBD1 (6 bases). The CDR3 DNA sequence: TGCGCCAGCAGCTTAGGGGGCGAGCAGTACTTC. Residues: CASSLGGEQYF.